Shown below are 10 T cell receptor beta chains from a single sample sequenced in a study of T cells expressing NK-cell markers. TCRdb re-analyzed the 5' RACE reads; it lists each CDR3 protein once, without DNA. Here the sample table reports about 460,000 distinct CDR3 sequences. The specimen was blood T cells: a sorted CD56 or NKG2C T cell subset, CD4+ or CD8+ T cells, or bulk PBMC T cells (not recorded which). Every receptor here comes from a woman in her fifties or sixties in good health.

The chain employs TRBV5-1 and TRBJ1-2; TCRdb picks TRBD1, but there is no DNA to check that call. Germline-derived CDR1 and CDR2 are SGHRS and YFSETQ. The CDR3 runs to 16 residues. The CDR3 reads CASSPAGTGALHGYTF.

The J gene is TRBJ2-6, the V gene TRBV20-1; with no DNA, the TCRdb D assignment of TRBD2 cannot be verified. This CDR3 is built from 16 residues. Germline V CDR1 and CDR2: DFQATT, SNEGSKA (reference sequence). The CDR3 sequence is CSASAGSTSGANVLTF.

The chain has TRBV10-3 and TRBJ1-1. The CDR3 length is 13 residues. CDR1 ENHRY and CDR2 SYGVKD come from the germline V gene. Here the CDR3 reads CAITGRRNTEAFF.

V and J are TRBV12-3 or TRBV12-4 and TRBJ1-4; TCRdb calls TRBD1, which cannot be checked without DNA. The CDR3 is 19 residues long. CDR3: CASSLTRDRVFATNEKLFF.

The chain uses TRBV3-1 and TRBJ2-3; the D call of TRBD2 rests on TCRdb alone, since no DNA is present to check it. The CDR3 totals 14 residues. Germline CDR1 and CDR2: LGHDT and YNNKEL (reference sequence). CDR3: CASARTGSTDTQYF.

The V and J genes are TRBV27 and TRBJ2-3; the TCRdb D gene call, TRBD2, has no DNA to confirm it. Germline CDR1 and CDR2: MNHEY and SMNVEV (reference sequence). The CDR3 has 17 residues. CDR3 residues: CASSLKRAFNMKDTQYF.

This chain connects TRBV7-9 to TRBJ2-1; the D call of TRBD2 rests on TCRdb alone, since no DNA is present to check it. Germline V lookup: CDR1 SEHNR, CDR2 FQNEAQ (reference sequence). This CDR3 spans 18 amino acids. The CDR3 protein is CASSLAGLAGGSYNEQFF. Supplemented by reference TRBV7-9 and TRBJ2-1, the full variable domain reads DTGVSQNPRHKITKRGQNVTFRCDPISEHNRLYWYRQTLGQGPEFLTYFQNEAQLEKSRLLSDRFSAERPKGSFSTLEIQRTEQGDSAMYLCASSLAGLAGGSYNEQFFGPGTRLTVL.

The CDR3 protein is CASSLGTGSYTF. This sequence joins TRBV7-8 and TRBJ1-2. The CDR3 consists of 12 residues. Looked up from germline, CDR1 is SGHVS and CDR2 is FQNEAQ.

This sequence joins TRBV7-9 and TRBJ2-1; TCRdb's D call of TRBD1 is untestable without DNA. This CDR3 spans 15 amino acids. Germline CDR1 is SEHNR and CDR2 is FQNEAQ (reference sequence). The CDR3 loop is CASSLLRTPVFEQFF.

The chain employs TRBV20-1 and TRBJ1-1; TCRdb's D gene call, TRBD1, goes unchecked for lack of DNA. The CDR3 has 15 amino acids. CDR1 and CDR2 from the germline V gene are DFQATT and SNEGSKA (reference sequence). CDR3 sequence: CSAGGQGARWTEAFF.